A single sample gave rise to the 28 T cell receptor beta chains below, sequenced in a study of blood T cell repertoires in COVID-19 (dated by TCRdb to 2020 to 2021). The library relied on the immunoSEQ multiplex PCR assay. TCRdb obtained this table from immuneACCESS and retained in-frame rearrangements with V and J assigned. These tables miss some clones; where compared with another copy, unresolved V genes account for less than half of the shortfall, and the remainder is unexplained. For this sample there are about 110,000 clones; around 86% appear just once. 4% to 5% of the sample is held by the ten biggest clonotypes. The sequencing sample was made of peripheral blood. Every receptor here comes from a woman between 65 and 79 years old with acute or convalescent COVID-19.

The rearrangement uses TRBV4-1 and TRBJ2-2, with no clear D. The germline CDR1 and CDR2 sequences are MGHRA and YSYEKL. The CDR3 is 16 amino acids. Trimming cost V 1 base and J 2 bases, with 11 bases left between them. The CDR3 region is CASSQVTYLNTGELFF. The CDR3 DNA sequence: TGCGCCAGCAGCCAAGTAACCTACCTAAACACCGGGGAGCTGTTTTTT.

The V and J genes are TRBV5-1 and TRBJ1-4; TRBD1 aligns across 7 bases. CDR3 length: 17 residues. CDR1 is SGHRS and CDR2 is YFSETQ in the germline V gene. The J segment lost 6 bases and the V segment lost 1 base, leaving 12 bases of the junction unmatched. DNA of the CDR3: TGCGCCAGCAGCTTGAATCCAGGGGGAATGGGGCATGAAAAACTGTTTTTT. It codes for CASSLNPGGMGHEKLFF.

J is TRBJ1-4 and V is TRBV2; D might be TRBD1 (5 bases). V lost 6 bases, J lost 7 bases, and 15 bases lay in between. The germline V gene has CDR1 SNHLY and CDR2 FYNNEI. The CDR3 contains 14 residues. CDR3 sequence (DNA): TGTGCCAGCAGGGGGGACTGGGCAGTTGAAAAACTGTTTTTT. This translates into CASRGDWAVEKLFF.

The V and J genes are TRBV6-6 and TRBJ2-1, with D possibly TRBD2 on 6 matching bases. Germline V gene lookup returns CDR1 MNHNY and CDR2 SVGAGI (reference sequence). The CDR3 spans 15 residues. Trimming took 8 bases from V and 1 from J, leaving 15 bases between them. CDR3 protein: CASGSMAGSYNEQFF. CDR3 coding DNA: TGTGCCAGCGGTAGTATGGCGGGGTCCTACAATGAGCAGTTCTTC.

As DNA, the CDR3 is TGTGCCAGTACCCGGGACAGGGCTGTTTATTCACCCCTCCACTTT. Translated, it gives CASTRDRAVYSPLHF. This rearrangement joins TRBV2 to TRBJ1-6, with TRBD1 matching 9 bases. Germline-derived CDR1 and CDR2 are SNHLY and FYNNEI. Losses at the gene ends were 9 bases for V and 8 bases for J; bases not matched to a gene: 11. The CDR3 has 15 amino acids.

This clone occurred a few times. V and J are TRBV27 and TRBJ2-7; TRBD1 aligns across 7 bases. Germline V gene data show CDR1 as MNHEY and CDR2 as SMNVEV (reference sequence). V shed 5 bases and J 2 bases; nucleotides not matched to a gene: 6. This CDR3 is built from 14 residues. The CDR3 nucleotides read TGTGCCAGCAGTAAATCGGGACAGACCTACGAGCAGTACTTC. Amino acids: CASSKSGQTYEQYF.

This rearrangement joins TRBV28 to TRBJ1-1, with D possibly being TRBD1 (6 bases). The CDR3 totals 15 residues. The V gene lost 5 bases and the J gene lost 7 bases, with 20 bases spanning the gap. From germline, CDR1 is MDHEN and CDR2 SYDVKM. CDR3 sequence: CASSISRTESLEAFF. DNA for the CDR3: TGTGCCAGCAGTATCTCCCGGACAGAGTCACTTGAAGCTTTCTTT.

This clone was seen once. The chain uses TRBV13 and TRBJ2-7; 14 nucleotides line up with TRBD2. Germline V gene sequence: CDR1 PRHDT, CDR2 FYEKMQ (reference sequence). CDR3 size: 21 residues. The junction had 17 bases not matched to a gene; V was cut back by 3 bases and J by 1 base. The CDR3 region has the DNA TGTGCCAGCAGCTTTACCGTACCGGGACTAGCGGGAGAGACGGGGTCCTACGAGCAGTACTTC. Amino acids: CASSFTVPGLAGETGSYEQYF. Full variable domain (remainder filled in from reference TRBV13 and TRBJ2-7): AAGVIQSPRHLIKEKRETATLKCYPIPRHDTVYWYQQGPGQDPQFLISFYEKMQSDKGSIPDRFSAQQFSDYHSELNMSSLELGDSALYFCASSFTVPGLAGETGSYEQYFGPGTRLTVT.

This chain joins TRBV7-2 and TRBJ2-7; a possible D gene is TRBD2 (6 bases). The CDR3 covers 17 residues. V shed 5 bases and J shed 2 bases, with 22 bases lying between them. Germline CDR1 is SGHTA and CDR2 is FQGNSA. Here the CDR3 reads CASSPNSGPTGAYEQYV. The CDR3 region has the DNA TGTGCCAGCAGCCCCAACAGCGGTCCAACGGGGGCCTACGAGCAGTACGTC.

The gene calls are TRBV5-1 and TRBJ2-3; D gene uncertain. The CDR3 extends over 14 amino acids. Germline lookup yields CDR1 SGHRS and CDR2 YFSETQ. V lost 0 bases, J lost 6 bases, and 11 bases lay in between. In nucleotides, the CDR3 is TGCGCCAGCAGCTTGGTCCAGATTGATGATACGCAGTATTTT. Translated, it gives CASSLVQIDDTQYF.

The rearrangement links TRBV9 to TRBJ2-1, with D maybe TRBD2 (5 bases). The CDR3 is 15 residues long. Germline CDR1 is SGDLS and CDR2 is YYNGEE. Trimming removed 1 base from V and 0 bases from J, with 8 bases in between. CDR3 nucleotide sequence: TGTGCCAGCAGCGTAAGCGGCAACTCCTACAATGAGCAGTTCTTC. Amino acid sequence: CASSVSGNSYNEQFF.

This rearrangement joins TRBV20-1 to TRBJ2-7; 13 bases map to TRBD2. Trimming removed 3 bases from V and 3 bases from J; junction bases left unmatched: 17. The CDR3 is 19 amino acids. The germline CDR1 and CDR2 sequences are DFQATT and SNEGSKA (reference sequence). The CDR3 protein is CSASVAPTSGRALLYEQYF. The CDR3 nucleotides are TGCAGTGCTAGTGTGGCACCCACTAGCGGGAGGGCACTCCTCTACGAGCAGTACTTC.

This clone was counted a few times. This chain joins TRBV21-1 and TRBJ1-2. TRBV21-1 is a documented pseudogene. The CDR3 is made up of 16 amino acids. The chain's CDR3 is CASSRSGGWRDYGYTF. CDR3 sequence (DNA): TGTGCCAGCAGCCGATCCGGGGGGTGGAGGGACTATGGCTACACCTTC.

The chain has TRBV5-1 and TRBJ2-1; TRBD1 agrees at 8 bases. This CDR3 is 14 amino acids long. CDR1 and CDR2 from the germline V gene are SGHRS and YFSETQ. With V trimmed by 0 bases and J by 7 bases, 3 bases remained unmatched. The CDR3 nucleotides are TGCGCCAGCAGCTTGGGGACAGGGCGAAATGAGCAGTTCTTC. Translated, it gives CASSLGTGRNEQFF.

The genes are TRBV2 and TRBJ1-2; possibly TRBD1 for D (5 bases). Between the trimmed V and J ends, which lost 5 bases and 7 bases, there was a span of 11 bases. The CDR3 runs to 12 residues. The V gene's germline CDR1 is SNHLY and CDR2 FYNNEI. CDR3 coding DNA: TGTGCCAGCAGTCCCAGGGAACCTGGCTACACCTTC. This translates into CASSPREPGYTF.

This rearrangement joins TRBV6-5 to TRBJ2-5, with TRBD2 identical over 14 bases. Germline V gene lookup returns CDR1 MNHEY and CDR2 SVGAGI. The CDR3 runs to 15 residues. With V trimmed by 5 bases and J by 5 bases, 4 bases remained unmatched. The CDR3 reads CASSKTSGRVETQYF. For the CDR3, the DNA is TGTGCCAGCAGTAAGACTAGCGGGAGGGTGGAGACCCAGTACTTC.

The chain links TRBV5-1 to TRBJ1-4; unclear D gene. This CDR3 is built from 14 residues. Between the trimmed V and J ends, which lost 4 bases and 3 bases, there was a span of 10 bases. CDR1 SGHRS and CDR2 YFSETQ come from the germline V gene. The CDR3 nucleotides read TGCGCCAGCAGCATAGTACCCTCTAATGAAAAACTGTTTTTT. Protein sequence: CASSIVPSNEKLFF.

This chain joins TRBV28 and TRBJ1-5; D is unresolved. V was clipped by 3 bases and J by 11 bases, with 11 bases between them. The CDR3 sequence is 12 residues long. CDR1 MDHEN and CDR2 SYDVKM come from the germline V gene. In DNA, the CDR3 is TGTGCCAGCAGTTTGGCGGCAACGGCCCAGCATTTT. Its protein is CASSLAATAQHF.

The chain carries TRBV4-1 and TRBJ2-2, with D perhaps TRBD2 (6 bases). The germline V gene has CDR1 MGHRA and CDR2 YSYEKL. Trimming took 4 bases from V and 6 from J, leaving 9 bases between them. CDR3 length: 13 amino acids. The CDR3 spells CASSRGDSGELFF. In nucleotides, the CDR3 is TGCGCCAGCAGCCGGGGGGACTCCGGGGAGCTGTTTTTT.

This clone was detected a few times. The chain uses TRBV27 and TRBJ1-5; D uncertain. CDR3 length: 15 residues. Germline V gives CDR1 MNHEY, CDR2 SMNVEV (reference sequence). V lost 3 bases to trimming and J lost 4 bases, with 13 bases between them. This chain's CDR3 is CASSLSGWENQPQHF. CDR3 bases: TGTGCCAGCAGTTTGTCAGGTTGGGAGAATCAGCCCCAGCATTTT.

The chain combines TRBV11-3 with TRBJ2-1, with TRBD1 identical over 7 bases. The V segment lost 3 bases and the J segment 0 bases; nucleotides outside the gene matches: 2. CDR1 is SGHNT, CDR2 YENEEA, per germline. The CDR3 extends over 15 amino acids. CDR3 sequence (DNA): TGTGCCAGCAGCTTGACAGGGTACTCCTACAATGAGCAGTTCTTC. It encodes CASSLTGYSYNEQFF.

The genes are TRBV5-1 and TRBJ1-2, with 11 bases lining up with TRBD1. The CDR3 sequence is 16 residues long. V shed 4 bases and J 4 bases; nucleotides not matched to a gene: 9. CDR1 and CDR2 (germline): SGHRS, YFSETQ. The CDR3 protein is CASSPGTGGILYGYTF. CDR3 DNA sequence: TGCGCCAGCAGCCCCGGGACAGGGGGTATCCTCTATGGCTACACCTTC.

This clone has a handful of counts. The chain joins TRBV5-6 to TRBJ1-2; D may be TRBD1 (6 bases). The CDR3 loop spans 16 amino acids. Germline V CDR1 and CDR2: SGHDT, YYEEEE. Trimming removed 0 bases from V and 6 bases from J, with 18 bases in between. The CDR3 nucleotides read TGTGCCAGCAGCTTGGCCACCCCCAGGGGCAAACATGGCTACACCTTC. It yields the protein CASSLATPRGKHGYTF. Full variable domain (rest looked up from reference TRBV5-6 and TRBJ1-2): DAGVTQSPTHLIKTRGQQVTLRCSPKSGHDTVSWYQQALGQGPQFIFQYYEEEERQRGNFPDRFSGHQFPNYSSELNVNALLLGDSALYLCASSLATPRGKHGYTFGSGTRLTVV.

The chain joins TRBV5-4 to TRBJ2-3, with TRBD1 matching over 8 bases. The CDR3 is made up of 14 amino acids. Germline CDR1 and CDR2: SGHNT and YYREEE (reference sequence). Unmatched junction bases numbered 6, after V lost 3 bases and J lost 6 bases. The chain's CDR3 is CASSSTGAPDTQYF. Here the CDR3 DNA reads TGTGCCAGCAGCTCGACAGGGGCACCGGATACGCAGTATTTT. The variable domain in full, with the rest retrieved from reference TRBV5-4 and TRBJ2-3, is ETGVTQSPTHLIKTRGQQVTLRCSSQSGHNTVSWYQQALGQGPQFIFQYYREEENGRGNFPPRFSGLQFPNYSSELNVNALELDDSALYLCASSSTGAPDTQYFGPGTRLTVL.

V and J are TRBV27 and TRBJ1-2; TRBD1 agrees at 10 bases. This CDR3 spans 13 amino acids. The V gene end was trimmed by 3 bases and the J gene end by 8 bases; junction bases not matched to a gene: 3. The V gene's germline CDR1 is MNHEY and CDR2 SMNVEV (reference sequence). This chain's CDR3 is CASSFRDRGGYTF. CDR3 bases: TGTGCCAGCAGTTTTAGGGACAGGGGAGGCTACACCTTC.

This sequence joins TRBV19 and TRBJ2-1, with 10 bases matching TRBD2. The CDR3 loop spans 16 amino acids. CDR1 is LNHDA, CDR2 SQIVND, per germline (reference sequence). V shed 6 bases, J shed 1 base, and the junction held 6 bases outside the gene matches. DNA for the CDR3: TGTGCCAGTAGCTATAGCGGGAGGCCTTCCTACAATGAGCAGTTCTTC. This translates into CASSYSGRPSYNEQFF. Full variable domain (rest looked up from reference TRBV19 and TRBJ2-1): DGGITQSPKYLFRKEGQNVTLSCEQNLNHDAMYWYRQDPGQGLRLIYYSQIVNDFQKGDIAEGYSVSREKKESFPLTVTSAQKNPTAFYLCASSYSGRPSYNEQFFGPGTRLTVL.

The rearrangement links TRBV10-1 to TRBJ1-1; 8 bases are shared with TRBD1. CDR1 is WNHNN, CDR2 SYGVQD, per germline (reference sequence). After removal of 6 bases from V and 3 bases from J, the junction contained 3 bases not matched to a gene. This CDR3 comprises 13 residues. The CDR3 is CASRKQGDTEAFF. The CDR3 coding sequence is TGCGCCAGCAGGAAACAGGGGGACACTGAAGCTTTCTTT.

The chain employs TRBV29-1 and TRBJ2-1; 14 bases are a match to TRBD2. The CDR3 has 15 residues. CDR1 and CDR2 from the germline V gene are SQVTM and ANQGSEA. The V segment lost 5 bases and the J segment 6 bases; nucleotides outside the gene matches: 6. CDR3 residues: CSVSGLAGGGNEQFF. Here the CDR3 DNA reads TGCAGCGTTTCCGGACTAGCGGGAGGAGGCAATGAGCAGTTCTTC.